Presented here are 28 T cell receptor beta chains from one specimen sequenced in a study of shared clonotypes between healthy human individuals. Data came from immunoSEQ multiplex PCR; TCRdb stores just in-frame clones and leaves some out. The table records around 2,100,000 clones, about 95% of them present only once. CD45RO-negative, CCR7-positively selected cells formed the naive CD8 fraction, excluding terminally differentiated effector memory CD45RA+ cells. Sequences were obtained from naive CD8+ T cells sorted from blood. Every receptor here comes from a man younger than 35 in good health.

Remarks on this clone: The same CDR3 also results from other DNA sequences found in this sample. V gene TRBV7-9 combines with J gene TRBJ2-7; no firm D call. The germline V gene has CDR1 SEHNR and CDR2 FQNEAQ (reference sequence). Trimming took off 4 bases at V and 1 base at J, with 8 bases between the two ends. The CDR3 loop spans 13 amino acids. The CDR3 DNA reads TGTGCCAGCAGCTCTGACGGGTCCTACGAGCAGTACTTC. Residues: CASSSDGSYEQYF.

This chain joins TRBV6-5 and TRBJ2-1; TRBD1 matches at 8 bases. The CDR3 totals 14 residues. The V segment lost 6 bases and the J segment 4 bases; nucleotides outside the gene matches: 5. Per germline, CDR1 MNHEY and CDR2 SVGAGI. The chain's CDR3 is CASSGQGRYNEQFF. As DNA, the CDR3 is TGTGCCAGCAGCGGACAGGGCAGGTACAATGAGCAGTTCTTC.

The rearrangement uses TRBV15 and TRBJ2-1; D possibly corresponds to TRBD2 (6 bases). Trimming pared 4 bases from V and 7 bases from J, leaving 11 bases between. Germline CDR1 LNHNV, CDR2 YYDKDF (reference sequence). The CDR3 consists of 13 residues. The CDR3: CATSTAGKNEQFF. CDR3 sequence (DNA): TGTGCCACCAGCACCGCGGGGAAGAATGAGCAGTTCTTC.

A note on this clone: At one boundary the junction diverges from the germline segment, which might be a read error. The rearrangement links TRBV9 to TRBJ2-7; D not resolved. CDR3 length equals 13 residues. Germline loops: CDR1 SGDLS, CDR2 YYNGEE. CDR3 protein: CASSAGPGYGQYF. For the CDR3, the DNA is TGTGCCAGCAGCGCCGGACCGGGCTACGGGCAGTACTTC.

The chain uses TRBV4-1 and TRBJ2-3; TRBD2 might be the D (6 bases). V was clipped by 2 bases and J by 3 bases, with 12 bases between them. The CDR3 length is 15 residues. CDR1 and CDR2 (germline): MGHRA, YSYEKL. CDR3 region: CASSQLLAGTDTQYF. The CDR3 coding sequence is TGCGCCAGCAGCCAATTACTAGCCGGAACAGATACGCAGTATTTT.

Of note for this clone: The same CDR3 arises from other DNA sequences in this sample as well. The V and J genes are TRBV7-8 and TRBJ2-7; maybe TRBD1 (6 bases). Trimming cost V 5 bases and J 3 bases, with 14 bases left between them. Germline CDR1 is SGHVS and CDR2 is FQNEAQ. The CDR3 consists of 14 residues. CDR3 DNA sequence: TGTGCCAGCAGCCTACAGGGTTCCAGCTACGAGCAGTACTTC. Residues: CASSLQGSSYEQYF.

J is TRBJ1-6 and V is TRBV6-5, with 7 positions matching TRBD1. Germline V gene sequence: CDR1 MNHEY, CDR2 SVGAGI. The ends lost 5 bases at V and 6 bases at J; junction bases unmatched: 4. CDR3 length: 14 amino acids. DNA for the CDR3: TGTGCCAGCAGTACGGGACAGACTAATTCACCCCTCCACTTT. Amino acid sequence: CASSTGQTNSPLHF.

CDR3 amino acids: CASSVGTGGMFYEQYF. In nucleotides, the CDR3 is TGTGCCAGCAGTGTTGGGACAGGGGGCATGTTCTACGAGCAGTACTTC. The V call is TRBV6-1, the J call TRBJ2-7; TRBD1 agrees at 12 bases. The CDR3 sequence is 16 residues long. CDR1 and CDR2 from the germline V gene are MNHNS and SASEGT. V dropped 4 bases and J dropped 3; count of bases not matched to a gene: 7.

This clone has just one count. V is TRBV7-3 and J is TRBJ2-5; D could derive from TRBD1 or TRBD2 (5 bases each). The germline V gene encodes CDR1 SGHTA and CDR2 FQGTGA. The CDR3 loop spans 15 amino acids. The germline V and J ends were trimmed by 5 bases and 4 bases, with 17 bases remaining between them. CDR3 nucleotides: TGTGCCAGCAGCCCCGGTGGGGGAGAGGGAGAGACCCAGTACTTC. Translating it yields CASSPGGGEGETQYF.

V and J are TRBV4-1 and TRBJ1-6; D is unclear. The CDR3 consists of 18 residues. V lost 0 bases and J lost 0, with 12 bases in between. Germline-derived CDR1 and CDR2 are MGHRA and YSYEKL. The CDR3 DNA reads TGCGCCAGCAGCCAAGATGAAACGGGGAGCTCCTATAATTCACCCCTCCACTTT. It is translated as CASSQDETGSSYNSPLHF.

This clone was seen a single time. The chain recombines TRBV27 with TRBJ2-4; D uncertain. Germline CDR1 is MNHEY and CDR2 is SMNVEV (reference sequence). The V gene lost 5 bases and the J gene lost 8 bases, with 13 bases spanning the gap. This CDR3 is 13 amino acids long. The CDR3 spells CASSTDGQDIQYF. CDR3 DNA sequence: TGTGCCAGCAGTACGGACGGTCAGGACATTCAGTACTTC.

As concerns this clone: The sample holds other DNA sequences that translate to the same CDR3. J is TRBJ2-5 and V is TRBV7-9; unclear D gene. The CDR3 is 13 residues long. Trimming shortened V by 3 bases and J by 3 bases, and 8 bases separated the two germline ends. CDR1 SEHNR and CDR2 FQNEAQ come from the germline V gene (reference sequence). CDR3 protein: CASSLSEEETQYF. In nucleotides, the CDR3 is TGTGCCAGCAGCTTGTCGGAAGAAGAGACCCAGTACTTC.

The chain is built from TRBV11-3 and TRBJ2-5; D may be TRBD1 or TRBD2 (5 bases each). V dropped 2 bases and J dropped 0 bases, with 16 bases sitting between them. The CDR3 is made up of 17 amino acids. Looked up from germline, CDR1 is SGHNT and CDR2 is YENEEA. The CDR3 DNA reads TGTGCCAGCAGCTTACGGGGCGCGCATCCGTACCAAGAGACCCAGTACTTC. This codes for CASSLRGAHPYQETQYF.

The chain employs TRBV28 and TRBJ2-5; TRBD2 matches at 9 bases. The V segment lost 5 bases and the J segment 1 base; nucleotides outside the gene matches: 11. Germline V gene lookup returns CDR1 MDHEN and CDR2 SYDVKM. This CDR3 is 17 amino acids long. The CDR3 spells CASSTPPSSGVQETQYF. CDR3 in DNA: TGTGCCAGCAGTACCCCTCCTTCTAGCGGGGTCCAAGAGACCCAGTACTTC.

This clone was counted a single time. V and J are TRBV6-1 and TRBJ2-7; TRBD2 might be the D (5 bases). V was shortened by 9 bases and J by 4 bases, with 13 bases between the two germline ends. The length of the CDR3 is 12 residues. The germline gives CDR1 MNHNS, CDR2 SASEGT. The CDR3 DNA follows: TGTGCCAGTCTTGACTGGAGGTACGAGCAGTACTTC. It is translated as CASLDWRYEQYF.

A word on this clone: This sample includes further DNA sequences coding for the same CDR3. The V gene is TRBV10-3, the J gene TRBJ2-7; the D gene could be TRBD1 or TRBD2 (5 bases each). Trimming took 3 bases from V and 3 from J, leaving 12 bases between them. Germline V gives CDR1 ENHRY, CDR2 SYGVKD. The CDR3 runs 14 residues. The CDR3 DNA reads TGTGCCATCAGTGATCCCGGGACCGTCTACGAGCAGTACTTC. It yields the protein CAISDPGTVYEQYF.

This chain uses TRBV19 with TRBJ2-1; D is perhaps TRBD2 (5 bases). Trimming cost V 3 bases and J 0 bases, with 9 bases left between them. The CDR3 loop spans 15 amino acids. CDR1 LNHDA and CDR2 SQIVND come from the germline V gene (reference sequence). The CDR3 sequence: CASSILGSSYNEQFF. The CDR3 nucleotides are TGTGCCAGTAGTATTCTAGGGAGCTCCTACAATGAGCAGTTCTTC.

Points on this clone: An end of the junction differs from the germline gene, which may be a read error. The J gene is TRBJ2-7, the V gene TRBV30, with TRBD1 identical over 7 bases. This CDR3 contains 13 residues. The germline V gene has CDR1 GTSNPN and CDR2 SVGIG (reference sequence). CDR3 sequence: CAWSVIPGQVPFF. DNA for the CDR3: TGTGCCTGGAGTGTAATCCCCGGACAGGTACCCTTCTTC.

The chain carries TRBV4-3 and TRBJ2-2, with no clear D. V was clipped by 0 bases and J by 3 bases, with 11 bases between them. The CDR3 length is 16 residues. The germline CDR1 and CDR2 sequences are LGHNA and YSLEER. This chain's CDR3 is CASSQDLADYTGELFF. As DNA, the CDR3 is TGCGCCAGCAGCCAAGATTTGGCAGACTACACCGGGGAGCTGTTTTTT.

The J gene is TRBJ1-6, the V gene TRBV4-1; 8 bases fit TRBD1. Germline trimming cut 6 bases from V and 0 bases from J; bases unmatched to any gene: 4. Germline values: CDR1 MGHRA, CDR2 YSYEKL. This CDR3 spans 16 amino acids. This CDR3 is CASRGDRSSYNSPLHF. The CDR3 coding sequence is TGCGCCAGCAGGGGGGACAGGAGCTCCTATAATTCACCCCTCCACTTT.

V gene TRBV10-1 combines with J gene TRBJ2-7, with TRBD2 matching 13 bases. Germline CDR1 WNHNN, CDR2 SYGVQD (reference sequence). CDR3 size: 14 residues. J lost 6 bases, V lost 2 bases, and 1 base had no gene match. CDR3 region: CASSETSGRGEQYF. The CDR3 DNA reads TGCGCCAGCAGTGAGACTAGCGGGAGGGGCGAGCAGTACTTC.

The rearrangement links TRBV5-6 to TRBJ2-7; possibly TRBD2 for D (6 bases). CDR1 is SGHDT, CDR2 YYEEEE, per germline. This CDR3 has 13 residues. Trimming cost V 5 bases and J 4 bases, with 13 bases left between them. CDR3: CASSGGRSYEQYF. In DNA form, the CDR3 reads TGTGCCAGCAGTGGGGGGAGATCTTACGAGCAGTACTTC.

The chain couples TRBV7-2 to TRBJ2-1, with TRBD2 matching 7 bases. V shed 0 bases, J shed 8 bases, and the junction held 4 bases outside the gene matches. Germline V CDR1 and CDR2: SGHTA, FQGNSA. CDR3 size: 14 residues. The CDR3 DNA follows: TGTGCCAGCAGCTTAGCGGGAGGGTGGCATGAGCAGTTCTTC. Its translation is CASSLAGGWHEQFF.

This chain uses TRBV7-2 with TRBJ2-7; tentatively, D is TRBD1 or TRBD2 (6 bases each). The V end was cut by 5 bases, the J end by 5 bases, with 22 bases between. CDR1 is SGHTA, CDR2 FQGNSA, per germline. This CDR3 is 16 amino acids long. CDR3 coding DNA: TGTGCCAGCAGCCCGATAGGGTGGGGGGCCTTGGACGAGCAGTACTTC. Translation: CASSPIGWGALDEQYF.

V is TRBV28 and J is TRBJ2-1; D is unresolved. Germline V gene sequence: CDR1 MDHEN, CDR2 SYDVKM. The length of the CDR3 is 15 residues. V was cut by 5 bases and J by 6 bases, with 17 bases left in between. The CDR3 DNA follows: TGTGCCAGCAGTCAGGACGGAAATACGGGCAATGAGCAGTTCTTC. Amino acid sequence: CASSQDGNTGNEQFF.

CDR3 protein: CASSPDRSTGELFF. CDR3 nucleotides: TGTGCCAGCAGCCCGGACAGGAGCACCGGGGAGCTGTTTTTT. The chain is built from TRBV28 and TRBJ2-2; 7 bases match TRBD1. Losses at the gene ends were 6 bases for V and 4 bases for J; bases not matched to a gene: 5. This CDR3 contains 14 residues. Germline-derived CDR1 and CDR2 are MDHEN and SYDVKM.

The genes are TRBV7-6 and TRBJ2-7; TRBD2 is a possible D gene (6 bases). This CDR3 region has 15 residues. In germline, CDR1 is SGHVS, CDR2 FNYEAQ. V was shortened by 3 bases and J by 0 bases, with 12 bases between the two germline ends. The CDR3 DNA sequence: TGTGCCAGCAGCTTTGGAGGGGCGAGCTCCTACGAGCAGTACTTC. It translates to CASSFGGASSYEQYF.

V is TRBV29-1 and J is TRBJ2-3, with D possibly being TRBD2 (8 bases). From germline, CDR1 is SQVTM and CDR2 ANQGSEA. This CDR3 is 14 amino acids long. V lost 4 bases and J lost 7, with 18 bases in between. The CDR3 DNA is TGCAGCGTTGCGGGGGGGGACAGCAGCTATACGCAGTATTTT. As protein: CSVAGGDSSYTQYF.